This TCR beta chain was found in a study of shared clonotypes between healthy human individuals (TCRdb year 2020). For the study in its entirety: Two women and a few men aged 18 to 49 years were included in the cohort. Per donor, three plates each were used for CD4 naive and CD4 memory, two for CD8 naive, and one for CD8 memory. To increase sequencing depth and limit assay-specific biases, TCR repertoire library preparation and sequencing were carried out by different laboratories using diverse techniques. Each donor's leukapheresis produced roughly between about 0.8 and 8.9 billion PBMCs. To estimate repertoire size and how much clonotypes are shared between individuals, the study performed deep sequencing of blood TCR repertoires from roughly five healthy adults. General findings and caveats noted by the study authors: Based on pairwise subsampling, the degree of clonotype sharing among donors was expected to be affected by sequencing depth. Clonotypes shared by all four sorted-subset donors showed higher generation probabilities than non-shared clonotypes. Naive subsets generally had larger estimated clonotype richness than memory subsets. Sampling was limited to blood, and TCR repertoires in tissue likely differ from TCR repertoires in blood. About 5% of naive CD4, approximately 3.7% of naive CD8, about 2.5% of memory CD4, and approximately 0.4% of memory CD8 clonotypes were shared across a few donors. Because the study included a small number of donors, the genetic and exposure-history diversity represented was limited. Rarefaction of sorted-subset datasets indicated incomplete sequencing despite the large sequencing depth.

Healthy HIV-negative adults with no recently reported acute infections or vaccinations were included as donors. Every donor was a Caucasian adult living in Nashville, Tennessee, USA. CD4+ T cells were enriched through magnetic negative selection, after which naive cells were positively selected on CD45RA and the remaining negative fraction served as the memory subset. After blood collection by leukapheresis, PBMCs were isolated using Ficoll-Histopaque density gradient centrifugation and then cryopreserved in the vapor phase of liquid nitrogen. Purity and quantity of every magnetically sorted T cell population were checked by analytical flow cytometry. Each sorted fraction had its genomic DNA isolated and then quantified by UV absorbance on a Nanodrop 2000c. Using the deep immunoSEQ assay, multiplex PCR amplified TCR CDR3 regions from genomic DNA. Genomic DNA extracted from each cell subset was distributed evenly over all wells of several immunoSEQ 96-well plates, and each plate served as one replicate. For sorted subsets, approximately 190 ng genomic DNA, equal to 30,000 or so T cell genomes, was loaded into each replicate PCR. Purified libraries were measured with a Qubit 3.0 fluorometer, size-checked on a Bioanalyzer 2100, and measured again with the KAPA Library Quantification kit. Each immunoSEQ 96-well plate was sequenced on its own single-read 150-cycle Illumina NextSeq 550 flow cell. The paper's processing steps were these. The immunoSEQ output contained only junctional sequences without quality scores, so filtering could not match that applied to full-length reads. To assign V/J genes and CDR3, sequences were annotated using PyIR, a Python wrapper for IgBLAST v1.9, with IMGT germline references. Any read was removed if the V/J assignment was weak (E-value above 1e-6), the CDR3 was missing, or the read contained stop codons, out-of-frame junctions, or ambiguous translated residues. V3J clonotypes were defined by identical inferred V gene, J gene, and CDR3 amino acid sequence. Percentage overlap between repertoires was computed as shared unique clonotypes divided by the size of the smaller repertoire. Richness of each repertoire was evaluated using RTK rarefaction, the Chao1 estimator, and Recon v2.1 estimates of unobserved clonotypes. Generation probabilities were computed with OLGA for all TCRbeta clonotypes obtained by the gDNA method from a handful of donors. TCRdb provides this immuneACCESS table in a form limited to in-frame rearrangements. Some clones are lacking; in checked studies, under half of them reflect an unresolved V gene, and why the rest are absent is not known. V and J calls and clone size are copied from that table; D and trimming were computed from the DNA. Recorded for this sample are about 1.1 million clones; 70% to 80% of them occurred a single time. The ten biggest clones cover 0.7% to 0.95% of the sample.

Deletion took 6 bases off V and 1 base off J, with a span of 15 bases between the germline ends. The CDR3, cysteine through phenylalanine, is 15 amino acids long. Just the 45-base CDR3 DNA is kept, in frame starting at base 1. CDR1 and CDR2 are drawn from the germline V gene: MDHEN, SYDVKM. Concerning this clone itself: Which antigen it targets is not known. No quality values exist for individual bases; no much larger clone is one base distant.

This clonotype was sampled from a man between 18 and 29 years old in good health. Some clones in this sample may be carry-over from other donors' samples. The sequenced sample was memory CD4+ T cells from PBMCs. The cell subset or site label, as the study defines it: CD45RA-negative fraction. The chain couples TRBV28 to TRBJ1-1; the D gene cannot be resolved reliably. The CDR3 loop reads CASSPSRVTNTEAFF. The DNA sequence is TGTGCCAGCAGCCCGTCGAGGGTTACGAACACTGAAGCTTTCTTT.